These T cell receptor beta chains were read from a single sample in a study of regulatory T cells in long-lasting Graves disease. TCRdb re-called the multiplex PCR reads through MiXCR, storing one row per CDR3 protein. Of a few hundred thousand distinct CDR3 sequences listed, roughly 24% were seen once; the top ten hold under 35%. Sequencing was performed on peripheral blood mononuclear cells (PBMCs), taken when the disease was refractory, from a patient treated with antithyroid drugs. These receptors were collected from a woman between 40 and 55 years old with Graves disease. Each CDR3 is given with its conserved first and last residue. A D gene is named only where the DNA matches it firmly. A row's size may be missing; if present it is once, few, many or a size class.

TRBJ2-7	TRBV3-1	-	few	CASSPGHSYEQYF	TGTGCCAGCAGCCCGGGACACTCCTATGAGCAGTACTTC
TRBJ1-4	TRBV11-2	-	many	CASSSVGVPNEKLFF	TGTGCCAGCAGCTCTGTGGGGGTACCTAATGAAAAACTGTTTTTT
TRBJ2-2	TRBV28	-	once	CAAGAGRNTGELFF	TGTGCCGCTGGGGCAGGGAGGAACACCGGGGAGCTGTTTTTT
TRBJ2-7	TRBV3-1	-	-	CASSGWGRSYEQYF	TGTGCCAGCAGCGGATGGGGGAGGTCCTACGAGCAGTACTTC
TRBJ1-6	TRBV5-1	-	-	CASSTTTGSKGSPLHF	TGCGCCAGCAGCACCACCACCGGGTCGAAGGGTTCACCCCTCCACTTT
TRBJ2-1	TRBV28	-	few	CASSLPHLEQFF	TGTGCCAGCAGTTTACCCCACCTTGAGCAGTTCTTC
TRBJ2-7	TRBV11-2	-	many	CASSLGAGPIAFLSQYF	TGTGCCAGCAGCTTAGGGGCAGGACCTATAGCTTTCTTATCTCAGTACTTC
TRBJ2-7	TRBV29-1	-	many	CSVAAGGGGFEQYF	TGCAGCGTCGCTGCGGGCGGGGGCGGTTTCGAGCAGTACTTC
TRBJ1-5	TRBV28	-	many	CASSFEPFRPQHF	TGTGCCAGCAGTTTTGAACCATTCCGGCCCCAGCATTTT
TRBJ1-1	TRBV11-2	-	many	CASSLPYFRGDTEAFF	TGTGCCAGCAGCTTACCCTACTTCCGTGGGGACACTGAAGCTTTCTTT
TRBJ2-1	TRBV10-1	TRBD1	few	CASSDGTVGINEQFF	TGCGCCAGCAGTGACGGGACAGTAGGGATCAATGAGCAGTTCTTC
TRBJ2-3	TRBV28	TRBD2	few	CASSLSTSGLTSDTQYF	TGTGCCAGCAGTCTGTCGACTAGCGGGCTTACGTCCGATACGCAGTATTTT
TRBJ2-7	TRBV29-1	TRBD2	-	CSALGGRKSYEQYF	TGCAGCGCTTTGGGCGGGAGGAAATCCTACGAGCAGTACTTC
TRBJ2-5	TRBV18	TRBD2	few	CASSPSGDHETQYF	TGTGCCAGCTCACCAAGCGGGGACCACGAGACCCAGTACTTC
TRBJ2-5	TRBV15	-	many	CATASARTDFQETQYF	TGTGCCACCGCTAGTGCGAGGACAGATTTCCAAGAGACCCAGTACTTC
TRBJ2-7	TRBV12-3/TRBV12-4	-	many	CASTLGFLSYEQYF	TGTGCCAGCACACTGGGGTTTCTAAGCTACGAGCAGTACTTC
TRBJ2-7	TRBV6-9	TRBD2	-	CASSYRSSGNSYEQYF	TGTGCCAGCAGTTATAGGTCTAGCGGGAACAGCTACGAGCAGTACTTC
TRBJ2-7	TRBV28	-	many	CASSSGGPPYEQYF	TGTGCCAGCAGTTCCGGCGGGCCGCCCTACGAGCAGTACTTC
TRBJ2-2	TRBV9	-	-	CASSSRQGIGELFF	TGTGCCAGCAGCTCACGTCAGGGAATCGGGGAGCTGTTTTTT
TRBJ1-4	TRBV6-5	-	many	CASSSRSLVEKLFF	TGTGCCAGCAGTTCCCGGAGTTTGGTCGAAAAACTGTTTTTT
TRBJ2-1	TRBV20-1	TRBD2	-	CSAGRGDNEQFF	TGCAGTGCGGGACGGGGGGACAATGAGCAGTTCTTC
TRBJ1-1	TRBV19	-	-	CASSIGQQWITEAFF	TGTGCCAGTAGTATAGGCCAGCAATGGATAACTGAAGCTTTCTTT
TRBJ1-2	TRBV29-1	TRBD1	few	CSATTGLNCGYTF	TGCAGCGCGACGACAGGGTTGAACTGTGGCTACACCTTC
TRBJ1-5	TRBV27	TRBD1	many	CASSMAGTGYQPQHF	TGTGCCAGCAGCATGGCCGGGACAGGGTATCAGCCCCAGCATTTT
TRBJ2-2	TRBV20-1	TRBD2	-	CSARTSGAGELFF	TGCAGTGCTAGAACTAGCGGAGCCGGGGAGCTGTTTTTT
TRBJ2-7	TRBV10-3	-	few	CATRLDSEQYF	TGTGCCACCCGACTAGATAGCGAGCAGTACTTC
TRBJ1-1	TRBV19	-	few	CASSPSSWNTEAFF	TGTGCCAGTAGCCCCTCCTCCTGGAACACTGAAGCTTTCTTT
TRBJ2-7	TRBV9	-	-	CASSVGLLSSYEQYF	TGTGCCAGCAGCGTAGGACTCCTTAGCTCCTACGAGCAGTACTTC
TRBJ2-1	TRBV2	-	-	CASSQGPGHYNEQFF	TGTGCCAGCAGCCAAGGCCCGGGACATTACAATGAGCAGTTCTTC
TRBJ2-7	TRBV7-9	-	-	CASSLIWPAYEQYF	TGTGCCAGCAGCTTAATCTGGCCAGCCTACGAGCAGTACTTC
TRBJ1-5	TRBV5-1	TRBD1	few	CASSLDGQDHQPQHF	TGCGCCAGCAGCTTGGATGGACAGGACCATCAGCCCCAGCATTTT
TRBJ2-1	TRBV27	TRBD2	few	CASSLRGLANNEQFF	TGTGCCAGCAGTTTACGGGGACTAGCTAACAATGAGCAGTTCTTC
TRBJ2-7	TRBV19	TRBD2	few	CASSMAAGGAYEQYF	TGTGCCAGTAGTATGGCAGCGGGGGGTGCCTACGAGCAGTACTTC
TRBJ2-2	TRBV2	-	many	CASRATGQNTGELFF	TGTGCCAGCAGGGCTACGGGACAGAACACCGGGGAGCTGTTTTTT
TRBJ1-1	TRBV2	-	many	CASSRRGANTEAFF	TGTGCCAGCAGTCGGCGCGGGGCGAACACTGAAGCTTTCTTT
TRBJ2-7	TRBV20-1	-	-	CSARGDQMIYEQYF	TGCAGTGCTAGAGGAGACCAAATGATCTACGAGCAGTACTTC
TRBJ1-1	TRBV19	-	few	CASSGGQPFLGAFF	TGTGCCAGTAGTGGAGGACAGCCTTTCCTCGGAGCTTTCTTT
TRBJ2-2	TRBV29-1	-	-	CSGTGNTGELFF	TGCAGCGGTACAGGGAACACCGGGGAGCTGTTTTTT
TRBJ2-7	TRBV9	-	-	CASSVAIGETYEQYF	TGTGCCAGCAGCGTAGCCATAGGTGAGACCTACGAGCAGTACTTC
TRBJ2-7	TRBV6-1	-	-	CATQRGRWSYEQYF	TGTGCAACCCAACGGGGGAGATGGTCCTACGAGCAGTACTTC